The 26 T cell receptor beta chains listed next were all sequenced from one sample in a study of breast tumors, draining lymph nodes, adjacent tissues. The lymph nodes were axillary draining lymph nodes from breast cancer patients. TCRdb itself ran the multiplex PCR reads through MiXCR, one entry per CDR3 protein. The table includes some 170,000 distinct CDR3 sequences, around 35% detected once. Specimen: axillary lymph node tissue. The receptors derive from a female donor with breast cancer. Some clones in this sample may be carry-over from other donors' samples.

This clonotype appeared many times. J is TRBJ2-1 and V is TRBV24-1; 9 bases are shared with TRBD1. V shed 2 bases, J shed 7 bases, and the junction held 5 bases outside the gene matches. The CDR3 covers 15 residues. Germline V gene data show CDR1 as KGHDR and CDR2 as SFDVKD. CDR3 sequence: CATSDWGTGLNEQFF. The DNA of the CDR3 is TGTGCCACCAGTGATTGGGGGACAGGGCTGAATGAGCAGTTCTTC.

To note about this clonotype: With a much larger clone just one base away, this may be a read error. This rearrangement joins TRBV10-3 to TRBJ1-1; TRBD1 matches 7 bases. The CDR3 runs to 12 residues. The germline gives CDR1 ENHRY, CDR2 SYGVKD. CDR3 sequence reads: CAVSGTAPEAFF. CDR3 DNA: TGTGCCGTCAGCGGGACAGCGCCCGAAGCTTTCTTT.

This clonotype was detected many times. A much larger clone is a single base away; this may be a read error. The CDR3 loop is CSARGRGASTQPQHF. CDR3 nucleotides: TGCAGTGCTAGGGGTAGAGGGGCAAGCACTCAGCCCCAGCATTTT. The chain links TRBV20-1 to TRBJ1-5; maybe TRBD1 (5 bases). The germline gives CDR1 DFQATT, CDR2 SNEGSKA (reference sequence). This CDR3 is 15 amino acids long.

This clonotype was seen at least ten times. The chain joins TRBV5-1 to TRBJ1-2; TRBD1 might be the D (6 bases). V dropped 7 bases and J dropped 9 bases, with 19 bases sitting between them. In germline, CDR1 is SGHRS, CDR2 YFSETQ. The CDR3 loop spans 13 amino acids. The CDR3: CASGLTGRDSYTF. In DNA form, the CDR3 reads TGCGCCAGCGGACTTACAGGGAGGGATAGCTACACCTTC.

This clonotype was detected a few times. V usage is TRBV30 and J usage is TRBJ2-4; D is perhaps TRBD1 (5 bases). The germline gives CDR1 GTSNPN, CDR2 SVGIG (reference sequence). The CDR3 loop spans 13 amino acids. V was pared by 2 bases and J by 3 bases, with 8 bases between. The CDR3 nucleotides read TGTGCCTGGAGTCCTGACAGCAAAAACATTCAGTACTTC. Its translation: CAWSPDSKNIQYF.

This clonotype was seen many times. The genes are TRBV7-9 and TRBJ1-5; perhaps TRBD1 as D (5 bases). The V end lost 5 bases, the J end lost 0 bases, and 11 bases lay between the germline ends. There are 15 residues in the CDR3. Germline CDR1 SEHNR, CDR2 FQNEAQ (reference sequence). The chain's CDR3 is CASSGGTDSNQPQHF. As DNA, the CDR3 is TGTGCCAGCAGCGGGGGGACGGATAGCAATCAGCCCCAGCATTTT.

The chain links TRBV6-5 to TRBJ2-7, with D perhaps TRBD1 (6 bases). Trimming shortened V by 5 bases and J by 5 bases, and 16 bases separated the two germline ends. This CDR3 is 14 amino acids long. Germline CDR1 reads MNHEY; CDR2 reads SVGAGI. This CDR3 reads CASSPPHSGDEQYF. The CDR3 DNA reads as TGTGCCAGCAGTCCACCCCACTCAGGGGACGAGCAGTACTTC.

This clonotype showed up just a few times. The CDR3 DNA is TGTGCCAGCAGTCCCATTCAGGGGGCACGGACCTACGAGCAGTACTTC. Its translation: CASSPIQGARTYEQYF. The V and J genes are TRBV6-2 or TRBV6-3 and TRBJ2-7, with TRBD1 identical over 8 bases. The V segment lost 5 bases and the J segment 2 bases; nucleotides outside the gene matches: 11. CDR1 MNHEY and CDR2 SVGEGT come from the germline V gene. CDR3 length: 16 amino acids.

Concerning this clonotype itself: The CDR3 does not end in the conserved phenylalanine or tryptophan, so this is likely a read error. No DNA is shown, since the ends of the CDR3 on it are uncertain; the CDR3 is the one TCRdb lists. This chain uses TRBV7-3 with TRBJ2-7; the table's D call TRBD1 went unverified against the DNA. The CDR3 contains 8 residues when both ends are counted. Germline CDR1 is SGHTA and CDR2 is FQGTGA. The CDR3 is CASSLDAG.

Concerning this clonotype: A much larger clone lies a single base off, so this may be a read error. This chain uses TRBV20-1 with TRBJ2-1; D remains ambiguous. Germline CDR1 is DFQATT and CDR2 is SNEGSKA (reference sequence). This CDR3 has 12 amino acids. The CDR3 DNA follows: TGCAGTGGGAGAGGTTCCTACAATGAGCCGTTCTTC. Translation: CSGRGSYNEPFF.

This clonotype was counted ten times or more. V is TRBV5-1 and J is TRBJ1-2; D is possibly TRBD1 (5 bases). There are 13 residues in the CDR3. Germline V CDR1 and CDR2: SGHRS, YFSETQ. Trimming removed 2 bases at V and 4 bases at J, with 9 bases between. The CDR3 DNA is TGCGCCAGCAGCTTAGGGGATATCTATGGCTACACCTTC. Translating gives CASSLGDIYGYTF.

About this clonotype: A clone one base away is much larger, so this may be a read error. The CDR3 nucleotides are TGTGGCAGCAGCTTGGCTGGAGGGGGTTGGCAGTACTTC. This sequence encodes CGSSLAGGGWQYF. The V call is TRBV5-4, the J call TRBJ2-7; perhaps D is TRBD1 or TRBD2 (6 bases each). The V gene's germline CDR1 is SGHNT and CDR2 YYREEE (reference sequence). This CDR3 is built from 13 residues.

This clonotype occurred many times. The V call is TRBV29-1, the J call TRBJ2-7; D is perhaps TRBD2 (6 bases). Germline CDR1 and CDR2: SQVTM and ANQGSEA. This CDR3 spans 14 amino acids. Trimming left V 5 bases short and J 2 bases short, with 16 bases between. CDR3 in DNA: TGCAGCGTTCGGGGTTACGGGAGAGCCTACGAGCAGTACTTC. It is translated as CSVRGYGRAYEQYF.

CDR3 DNA: TGTGCCAGCAGCCGCGGAGCAGAGCAGTACTTC. It encodes CASSRGAEQYF. The chain couples TRBV28 to TRBJ2-7; D gene uncertain. The CDR3 runs 11 residues. Trimming removed 6 bases from V and 7 bases from J, with 10 bases in between. Germline V CDR1 and CDR2: MDHEN, SYDVKM.

In its sample, this clonotype was seen many times. The rearrangement joins TRBV11-1 to TRBJ2-5, with 7 bases lining up with TRBD1. The junction had 11 bases not matched to a gene; V was cut back by 5 bases and J by 5 bases. The CDR3 sequence is 15 residues long. Germline V gene lookup returns CDR1 SGHAT and CDR2 FQDESV (reference sequence). CDR3 sequence: CASSPPGQAMETQYF. In DNA form, the CDR3 reads TGTGCCAGCAGCCCCCCCGGACAGGCCATGGAGACCCAGTACTTC. Full variable domain (remainder filled in from reference TRBV11-1 and TRBJ2-5): EAEVAQSPRYKITEKSQAVAFWCDPISGHATLYWYRQILGQGPELLVQFQDESVVDDSQLPKDRFSAERLKGVDSTLKIQPAELGDSAMYLCASSPPGQAMETQYFGPGTRLLVL.

This clonotype was counted many times. This chain connects TRBV5-8 to TRBJ1-2; possible D gene TRBD1, 6 bases. The CDR3 is 14 amino acids. The germline V gene encodes CDR1 SGHTS and CDR2 YDEGEE. Trimming left V 6 bases short and J 5 bases short, with 17 bases between. Here the CDR3 DNA reads TGTGCCAGCACCCAAGGGGGGGAGGGATATGGCTACACCTTC. Protein product: CASTQGGEGYGYTF.

In the case of this clonotype: Being one base from a much bigger clone, this may be a read error. CDR3 bases: TGCAGTGCCTGGGGTCGGCGCGGGCAGTCCTTC. Amino acid sequence: CSAWGRRGQSF. The V and J genes are TRBV20-1 and TRBJ2-1; D is perhaps TRBD2 (5 bases). Germline CDR1 and CDR2: DFQATT and SNEGSKA (reference sequence). This CDR3 has 11 residues.

This clonotype came up many times. The CDR3 region is CASSLLRVEQYF. Written as DNA, the CDR3 is TGTGCCAGCAGTTTATTGCGAGTCGAGCAGTACTTC. The chain joins TRBV28 to TRBJ2-7; D not certain. Germline CDR1 reads MDHEN; CDR2 reads SYDVKM. The CDR3 is 12 residues long. Trimming cost V 1 base and J 6 bases, with 7 bases left between them. Complete variable domain (other parts from reference TRBV28 and TRBJ2-7): DVKVTQSSRYLVKRTGEKVFLECVQDMDHENMFWYRQDPGLGLRLIYFSYDVKMKEKGDIPEGYSVSREKKERFSLILESASTNQTSMYLCASSLLRVEQYFGPGTRLTVT.

This clonotype was counted at least ten times. The DNA for the CDR3 is TGCGCCAGCAGCTTGACAGGGGCTCAAGAGACCCAGTACTTC. Translated: CASSLTGAQETQYF. This chain connects TRBV5-1 to TRBJ2-5; 7 positions agree with TRBD1. The J segment lost 2 bases and the V segment lost 1 base, leaving 2 bases of the junction unmatched. CDR1 is SGHRS, CDR2 YFSETQ, per germline. CDR3 length equals 14 residues.

As to this clonotype: No conserved phenylalanine or tryptophan ends this CDR3, so it is likely a read error. The J gene is TRBJ2-7, the V gene TRBV7-2, with 9 bases aligning to TRBD1. This CDR3 spans 16 amino acids. The germline CDR1 and CDR2 sequences are SGHTA and FQGNSA. The CDR3 here is CAGSLNPGTGPYEQYL. The CDR3 coding sequence is TGTGCCGGCAGCTTAAACCCCGGGACAGGGCCCTACGAGCAGTACCTC.

This clonotype was counted between two and nine times. A much larger clone lies one base from this, so it may be a read error. The chain combines TRBV11-2 with TRBJ1-5; D is uncertain. V was clipped by 2 bases and J by 4 bases, with 15 bases between them. CDR1 and CDR2 from the germline V gene are SGHAT and FQNNGV. The CDR3 loop spans 16 amino acids. The CDR3 DNA sequence: TGTGCCAGCAGCTTATTTACCGGACCCTCAAATCAGCCCCAGCATTTT. This encodes CASSLFTGPSNQPQHF.

This clonotype has only one observation. The CDR3 here is CASSLEGRANEKLFF. DNA of the CDR3: TGTGCCAGCAGCCTCGAAGGGAGGGCTAATGAAAAACTGTTTTTT. J is TRBJ1-4 and V is TRBV7-9; D call uncertain. Germline CDR1 reads SEHNR; CDR2 reads FQNEAQ (reference sequence). The CDR3 runs 15 residues. V lost 5 bases, J lost 3 bases, and 13 bases lay in between.

The CDR3 DNA is TGCAGTGCTAGAGATGGAAGGGGACTGCTCCGGTCCGAGCAGTACTTC. Translated, it gives CSARDGRGLLRSEQYF. The chain carries TRBV20-1 and TRBJ2-7; a possible D gene is TRBD2 (6 bases). The germline V and J ends were trimmed by 0 bases and 6 bases, with 21 bases remaining between them. The CDR3 totals 16 residues. The germline gives CDR1 DFQATT, CDR2 SNEGSKA (reference sequence).

Ten or more counts support this clonotype. The gene calls are TRBV20-1 and TRBJ1-5; D is undetermined. The CDR3 runs to 17 residues. The V end was cut by 1 base, the J end by 3 bases, with 19 bases between. From germline, CDR1 is DFQATT and CDR2 SNEGSKA (reference sequence). The CDR3 DNA follows: TGCAGTGCTAGAGCCCCCCGGGCCACCACCCCCAATCAGCCCCAGCATTTT. Amino acid sequence: CSARAPRATTPNQPQHF.

This clonotype was found once. A junction end diverges from the germline sequence, so it may reflect a read error. This rearrangement joins TRBV7-8 to TRBJ2-3, with 7 bases fitting TRBD2. Germline V lookup: CDR1 SGHVS, CDR2 FQNEAQ. The CDR3 length is 17 residues. This chain's CDR3 is CASRHNRWGGSTDTRYF. In DNA form, the CDR3 reads TGTGCCAGCAGACATAACCGTTGGGGGGGGAGCACAGATACGCGGTATTTT. Drawing the rest from reference TRBV7-8 and TRBJ2-3, the complete variable domain is GAGVSQSPRYKVAKRGQDVALRCDPISGHVSLFWYQQALGQGPEFLTYFQNEAQLDKSGLPSDRFFAERPEGSVSTLKIQRTQQEDSAVYLCASRHNRWGGSTDTRYFGPGTRLTVL.

A note on this clonotype: Being one base from a much bigger clone, this may be a read error. The chain couples TRBV7-2 to TRBJ1-2; 7 nucleotides match TRBD1. The germline CDR1 and CDR2 sequences are SGHTA and FQGNSA. The CDR3 totals 15 residues. This CDR3 is CASSLEGQLNYGYPF. CDR3 coding DNA: TGTGCCAGCAGCTTAGAGGGACAGCTAAACTATGGCTACCCCTTC.